This note documents a single T cell receptor beta chain sequence. Libraries were prepared by immunoSEQ multiplex PCR; TCRdb keeps only in-frame clonotypes and omits some of them. Of 2,000 to 2,500 clones listed, around two thirds are singletons. The V end lost 1 base, the J end lost 1 base, and 13 bases lay between the germline ends. The CDR3 is 17 residues long. Germline CDR1 reads LNHNV; CDR2 reads YYDKDF (reference sequence). Tumor samples were obtained before definitive surgery or chemotherapy. This sample was included in a study of high-grade serous ovarian cancer treatment subgroups. The chain combines TRBV15 with TRBJ2-2, with unresolved D. The source material was tumor tissue. The sequence derives from a human donor with high-grade serous ovarian cancer. CDR3 residues: CATSRGGEVGNTGELFF. The CDR3 DNA is TGTGCCACCAGCAGAGGAGGCGAGGTCGGGAACACCGGGGAGCTGTTTTTT.